The 30 T cell receptor beta chains below were found in one sample sequenced in a study of T cell repertoires in cytomegalovirus infection. One entry per CDR3 protein, called by TCRdb with MiXCR from the reads. The table records 250,000 or so distinct CDR3 sequences, over 9% of them present only once. Sequencing was done on a sample of PBMCs. The source of these receptors is a human donor in good health (CMV status not recorded). Some clones in this sample may be carry-over from other donors' samples.

The V gene is TRBV20-1, the J gene TRBJ1-4; the D gene is possibly TRBD1 (5 bases). The CDR3 length is 15 residues. Trimming removed 1 base from V and 7 bases from J, with 16 bases in between. Germline CDR1 reads DFQATT; CDR2 reads SNEGSKA (reference sequence). The CDR3 sequence is CSARVAGTGGEKLFF. The CDR3 nucleotides are TGCAGTGCTAGAGTGGCAGGAACCGGGGGTGAAAAACTGTTTTTT.

This clonotype was counted only a few times. This sequence joins TRBV3-1 and TRBJ2-1; D unclear. Germline loops: CDR1 LGHDT, CDR2 YNNKEL (reference sequence). V was clipped by 4 bases and J by 9 bases, with 7 bases between them. The CDR3 contains 11 residues. The CDR3 sequence: CASSRTVEQFF. CDR3 coding DNA: TGTGCCAGCAGCCGAACGGTTGAGCAGTTCTTC.

There are many counts of this clonotype. The J gene is TRBJ2-3, the V gene TRBV27; 11 bases map to TRBD1. The germline gives CDR1 MNHEY, CDR2 SMNVEV (reference sequence). Trimming removed 6 bases from V and 3 bases from J; junction bases left unmatched: 2. CDR3 length: 14 residues. The CDR3 bases are TGTGCCAGCAGAGGGACAGGGGGAACAGATACGCAGTATTTT. Translation: CASRGTGGTDTQYF.

This clonotype was seen ten or more times. Here the CDR3 reads CATSRDKGYEQYF. CDR3 nucleotide sequence: TGTGCCACCAGCAGAGATAAGGGCTACGAGCAGTACTTC. This chain connects TRBV15 to TRBJ2-7; D call uncertain. In germline, CDR1 is LNHNV, CDR2 YYDKDF (reference sequence). The length of the CDR3 is 13 residues. Trimming took 0 bases from V and 3 from J, leaving 6 bases between them.

The genes are TRBV3-1 and TRBJ2-5; TRBD2 aligns across 9 bases. The CDR3 is made up of 17 amino acids. From germline, CDR1 is LGHDT and CDR2 YNNKEL (reference sequence). Trimming cost V 0 bases and J 2 bases; bases outside gene matches: 7. CDR3 bases: TGTGCCAGCAGCCAAGATCGTCTAGCGGGGTTGCAAGAGACCCAGTACTTC. Translation: CASSQDRLAGLQETQYF.

The rearrangement links TRBV27 to TRBJ2-3, with D possibly TRBD1 on 5 matching bases. CDR1 and CDR2 from the germline V gene are MNHEY and SMNVEV (reference sequence). The CDR3 runs to 15 residues. The V end was cut by 4 bases, the J end by 0 bases, with 11 bases between. The CDR3 coding sequence is TGTGCCAGCAGTTCCAGGGCTAGGAGCACAGATACGCAGTATTTT. This codes for CASSSRARSTDTQYF.

This clonotype was seen ten or more times. V gene TRBV7-3 combines with J gene TRBJ2-1, with 8 bases that match TRBD2. The CDR3 is made up of 17 amino acids. The germline V gene has CDR1 SGHTA and CDR2 FQGTGA. The V and J ends lost 6 bases and 8 bases, in that order; junction bases with no gene match: 18. CDR3 amino acids: CASSHKGSGRRGDEQFF. The DNA for the CDR3 is TGTGCCAGCAGTCATAAGGGCAGCGGGAGAAGGGGGGATGAGCAGTTCTTC. The variable domain in full, completed from reference TRBV7-3 and TRBJ2-1, reads GAGVSQTPSNKVTEKGKYVELRCDPISGHTALYWYRQSLGQGPEFLIYFQGTGAADDSGLPNDRFFAVRPEGSVSTLKIQRTERGDSAVYLCASSHKGSGRRGDEQFFGPGTRLTVL.

This clonotype has only a few counts. The chain uses TRBV20-1 and TRBJ2-5; TRBD2 aligns across 9 bases. This CDR3 spans 16 amino acids. V was pared by 0 bases and J by 5 bases, with 10 bases of the junction left unmatched. The germline CDR1 and CDR2 sequences are DFQATT and SNEGSKA (reference sequence). CDR3 sequence reads: CSARDALAGIVETQYF. As DNA, the CDR3 is TGCAGTGCTAGAGATGCCCTAGCGGGGATTGTGGAGACCCAGTACTTC.

The sample holds many counts of this clonotype. The V gene is TRBV28, the J gene TRBJ2-5, with 7 bases lining up with TRBD1. CDR3 length equals 15 residues. Looked up from germline, CDR1 is MDHEN and CDR2 is SYDVKM. J gave up 0 bases and V 7 bases, and 8 bases lay outside the gene matches. CDR3 protein: CASNSDRMYQETQYF. CDR3 nucleotides: TGTGCCAGCAATTCGGACAGGATGTACCAAGAGACCCAGTACTTC. Based on the CDR3 plus reference TRBV28 and TRBJ2-5, the full variable domain is DVKVTQSSRYLVKRTGEKVFLECVQDMDHENMFWYRQDPGLGLRLIYFSYDVKMKEKGDIPEGYSVSREKKERFSLILESASTNQTSMYLCASNSDRMYQETQYFGPGTRLLVL.

The V gene is TRBV28, the J gene TRBJ2-5; tentative D call: TRBD2 (6 bases). V lost 5 bases and J lost 5, with 15 bases in between. This CDR3 has 14 amino acids. The germline V gene has CDR1 MDHEN and CDR2 SYDVKM. The CDR3 is CASSQGGIGETQYF. The CDR3 region has the DNA TGTGCCAGCAGTCAGGGCGGGATTGGGGAGACCCAGTACTTC.

This clonotype occurred many times. The chain joins TRBV7-2 to TRBJ1-5; D uncertain. The CDR3 covers 15 residues. Germline V gene data show CDR1 as SGHTA and CDR2 as FQGNSA. Trimming removed 1 base from V and 0 bases from J, with 7 bases in between. The CDR3: CASSLVHDSNQPQHF. The CDR3 coding sequence is TGTGCCAGCAGCTTAGTGCATGATAGCAATCAGCCCCAGCATTTT.

This clonotype was recorded many times. This sequence joins TRBV12-3 or TRBV12-4 and TRBJ1-3, with a weak D call TRBD1 (5 bases). Trimming left V 3 bases short and J 4 bases short, with 16 bases between. The CDR3 covers 16 residues. In DNA form, the CDR3 reads TGTGCCAGCAGTTTTGCGGGGGTTCGGCAAGGAAACACCATATATTTT. Amino acid sequence: CASSFAGVRQGNTIYF.

This clonotype was recorded many times. The chain joins TRBV7-2 to TRBJ2-7, with D unresolved. Per germline, CDR1 SGHTA and CDR2 FQGNSA. This CDR3 has 12 amino acids. V lost 6 bases, J lost 6 bases, and 12 bases lay in between. CDR3: CASSRGRIEQYF. DNA of the CDR3: TGTGCCAGCAGTCGCGGCCGGATCGAGCAGTACTTC.

This clonotype was observed many times. This chain uses TRBV6-1 with TRBJ2-6; 7 bases match TRBD2. The length of the CDR3 is 17 residues. J was trimmed by 0 bases and V by 5 bases; bases with no gene match: 7. Germline V gene data show CDR1 as MNHNS and CDR2 as SASEGT. The CDR3 bases are TGTGCCAGCAGTCTGGGGAGGGCCGGCTCTGGGGCCAACGTCCTGACTTTC. Translating gives CASSLGRAGSGANVLTF.

This clonotype was seen only a few times. The V gene is TRBV20-1, the J gene TRBJ2-2; tentatively, D is TRBD1 (5 bases). Germline V gene data show CDR1 as DFQATT and CDR2 as SNEGSKA (reference sequence). The V and J ends lost 5 bases and 4 bases respectively, with 8 bases between them. The CDR3 runs 12 residues. Here the CDR3 reads CSAARGTGELFF. The CDR3 nucleotides read TGCAGTGCTGCAAGGGGCACCGGGGAGCTGTTTTTT.

This clonotype was seen ten or more times. The rearrangement links TRBV6-6 to TRBJ2-7; D is uncertain. The V gene's germline CDR1 is MNHNY and CDR2 SVGAGI (reference sequence). The CDR3 covers 13 residues. The V gene lost 7 bases and the J gene lost 3 bases, with 13 bases spanning the gap. CDR3 sequence (DNA): TGTGCCAGCACCCCCCATGGATACTACGAGCAGTACTTC. Protein: CASTPHGYYEQYF.

This clonotype was observed many times. J is TRBJ2-1 and V is TRBV7-2; the match to TRBD2 covers 11 bases. The CDR3 extends over 15 amino acids. The V gene's germline CDR1 is SGHTA and CDR2 FQGNSA. Trimming took 3 bases from V and 9 from J; bases not matched to a gene: 7. CDR3 region: CASSLASGRRGEQFF. The DNA for the CDR3 is TGTGCCAGCAGCTTGGCTAGCGGGAGGAGGGGTGAGCAGTTCTTC.

This clonotype has a count of ten or more. The V and J genes are TRBV19 and TRBJ1-1; D not resolved. Trimming left V 3 bases short and J 1 base short, with 6 bases between. This CDR3 region has 13 residues. In germline, CDR1 is LNHDA, CDR2 SQIVND (reference sequence). The CDR3 sequence: CASSIIENTEAFF. CDR3 in DNA: TGTGCCAGTAGTATCATTGAGAACACTGAAGCTTTCTTT.

This clonotype has just one count. The rearrangement joins TRBV5-1 to TRBJ1-1; no firm D call. V shed 2 bases and J shed 0 bases, with 8 bases lying between them. This CDR3 comprises 14 residues. From germline, CDR1 is SGHRS and CDR2 YFSETQ. The CDR3 here is CASSFTAVNTEAFF. The DNA of the CDR3 is TGCGCCAGCAGCTTTACAGCGGTGAACACTGAAGCTTTCTTT. Filled out from reference TRBV5-1 and TRBJ1-1, the complete variable domain reads KAGVTQTPRYLIKTRGQQVTLSCSPISGHRSVSWYQQTPGQGLQFLFEYFSETQRNKGNFPGRFSGRQFSNSRSEMNVSTLELGDSALYLCASSFTAVNTEAFFGQGTRLTVV.

The V and J genes are TRBV12-3 or TRBV12-4 and TRBJ1-2; D is undetermined. The CDR3 has 13 amino acids. V was trimmed by 6 bases and J by 7 bases, leaving 15 bases between them. The CDR3 sequence: CASRPGGSSGYTF. Here the CDR3 DNA reads TGTGCCAGCAGGCCGGGAGGGTCTTCTGGCTACACCTTC.

Notes on this clonotype: A much bigger clone sits one base away, suggesting this may be a read error. Lacking the conserved final phenylalanine or tryptophan, this CDR3 likely reflects a read error. The DNA of the CDR3 is TGTGCCAGCAGCCTCGACAGAATCTACGAGCAGTACTCC. Amino acids: CASSLDRIYEQYS. This chain links TRBV7-2 with TRBJ2-7, with TRBD1 as a possible D gene (5 bases). The CDR3 totals 13 residues. The ends were cut back, 5 bases at V and 3 bases at J, with 11 bases in the middle. Germline assignment: CDR1 SGHTA and CDR2 FQGNSA.

This clonotype was seen a few times. The chain combines TRBV6-5 with TRBJ1-1; D might be TRBD1 (6 bases). Trimming cost V 6 bases and J 6 bases, with 14 bases left between them. This CDR3 region has 13 residues. CDR1 MNHEY and CDR2 SVGAGI come from the germline V gene. DNA of the CDR3: TGTGCCAGCAGCCGGGGGCGGGGCGCTGAAGCTTTCTTT. Translating gives CASSRGRGAEAFF.

This clonotype has more than one count but fewer than ten. This chain links TRBV23-1 with TRBJ2-4, with TRBD2 as a possible D gene (5 bases). TRBV23-1 is reported as an ORF; its role is uncertain. Trimming cost V 6 bases and J 2 bases, with 14 bases left between them. The CDR3 covers 15 residues. The CDR3 DNA sequence: TGCGCCAGCAGAGACGGAGGAGGCTCCAAAAACATTCAGTACTTC. This encodes CASRDGGGSKNIQYF.

The genes are TRBV25-1 and TRBJ1-1; D not certain. This CDR3 contains 15 residues. CDR1 is MGHDK, CDR2 SYGVNS, per germline. V lost 1 base and J 0 bases, leaving 9 bases between the germline ends. The CDR3 region is CASSELNSLNTEAFF. DNA for the CDR3: TGTGCCAGCAGTGAATTGAACAGTCTGAACACTGAAGCTTTCTTT. Drawing the rest from reference TRBV25-1 and TRBJ1-1, the complete variable domain is EADIYQTPRYLVIGTGKKITLECSQTMGHDKMYWYQQDPGMELHLIHYSYGVNSTEKGDLSSESTVSRIRTEHFPLTLESARPSHTSQYLCASSELNSLNTEAFFGQGTRLTVV.

This clonotype was seen many times. This rearrangement joins TRBV7-3 to TRBJ1-2, with D possibly being TRBD1 (6 bases). Per germline, CDR1 SGHTA and CDR2 FQGTGA. This CDR3 has 16 amino acids. V was cut by 9 bases and J by 4 bases, with 24 bases left in between. The CDR3 reads CARLRNRAPSSYGYTF. CDR3 DNA sequence: TGTGCCAGGCTTCGGAACAGGGCCCCCTCGAGCTATGGCTACACCTTC.

Concerning this clonotype itself: This clone may be a read error of a much larger clone one base away. The rearrangement links TRBV28 to TRBJ2-1; D might be TRBD2 (5 bases). Germline CDR1 and CDR2: MDHEN and SYDVKM. The CDR3 totals 16 residues. CDR3 in amino acids: CSSSLSTMSSYNEQFF. CDR3 sequence (DNA): TGTTCCAGCAGTTTATCGACTATGAGCTCCTACAATGAGCAGTTCTTC.

This clonotype was counted a few times. The chain joins TRBV28 to TRBJ1-1; D call uncertain. The CDR3 loop spans 12 amino acids. Trimming removed 3 bases at V and 11 bases at J, with 13 bases between. The germline V gene has CDR1 MDHEN and CDR2 SYDVKM. CDR3 protein: CASSLTPVSAFF. CDR3 nucleotides: TGTGCCAGCAGTTTGACACCCGTCTCTGCTTTCTTT.

The V and J genes are TRBV6-5 and TRBJ2-1; 7 bases fit TRBD1. Unmatched junction bases numbered 4, after V lost 2 bases and J lost 6 bases. The germline V gene has CDR1 MNHEY and CDR2 SVGAGI. This CDR3 region has 14 residues. The CDR3 DNA reads TGTGCCAGCAGTTACCAGGGACAGACCAATGAGCAGTTCTTC. This gives the protein CASSYQGQTNEQFF.

This clonotype was seen repeatedly, ten times or more. The gene calls are TRBV7-2 and TRBJ1-1; D is uncertain. Looked up from germline, CDR1 is SGHTA and CDR2 is FQGNSA. There are 15 residues in the CDR3. V gave up 0 bases and J gave up 1 base, with 9 bases separating them. The CDR3 nucleotides read TGTGCCAGCAGCTTAGCCTTGGGCCAGAACACTGAAGCTTTCTTT. Translated, it gives CASSLALGQNTEAFF. Full variable domain (rest looked up from reference TRBV7-2 and TRBJ1-1): GAGVSQSPSNKVTEKGKDVELRCDPISGHTALYWYRQSLGQGLEFLIYFQGNSAPDKSGLPSDRFSAERTGGSVSTLTIQRTQQEDSAVYLCASSLALGQNTEAFFGQGTRLTVV.

This chain uses TRBV6-2 or TRBV6-3 with TRBJ1-5; perhaps TRBD1 as D (5 bases). V was cut by 6 bases and J by 6 bases, with 21 bases left in between. Germline values: CDR1 MNHEY, CDR2 SVGEGT. The CDR3 sequence is 16 residues long. The CDR3 nucleotides read TGTGCCAGCAGCACTGCCGAAAACAGGCGTGCTCAGCCCCAGCATTTT. Translation gives CASSTAENRRAQPQHF.